Presented here are 18 T cell receptor beta chains from one specimen sequenced in a study of blood T cells in healthy people across ages. Primers used in a second PCR of roughly 6 to 11 cycles were a sample-barcoded 5' primer and a J-beta primer mix. TCRdb re-derived calls from the 5' RACE reads in MiXCR, one entry per CDR3 protein. This table holds 1,500,000 or so distinct CDR3 sequences, roughly 43% found once. The source material was blood. These TCRs come from a woman aged 18-29 years in good health.

This clonotype was seen more than once but under ten times. The chain has TRBV4-3 and TRBJ2-1; a weak D match, TRBD2 (5 bases). Trimming left V 0 bases short and J 1 base short, with 10 bases between. Germline V gene data show CDR1 as LGHNA and CDR2 as YSLEER. The length of the CDR3 is 16 residues. CDR3 DNA: TGCGCCAGCAGCCAAGAGACGGGAACGTCCTACAATGAGCAGTTCTTC. This gives the protein CASSQETGTSYNEQFF.

CDR3 residues: CATSDFPLTSGRYNEQYF. DNA for the CDR3: TGTGCCACCAGTGATTTCCCCCTGACTAGCGGGAGGTACAATGAGCAGTACTTC. The J gene is TRBJ2-7, the V gene TRBV24-1; 13 bases are shared with TRBD2. Germline CDR1 KGHDR, CDR2 SFDVKD. Germline trimming cut 1 base from V and 7 bases from J; bases unmatched to any gene: 12. This CDR3 region has 18 residues.

This clonotype was recorded many times. This chain uses TRBV10-3 with TRBJ2-3; D unclear. The germline V gene encodes CDR1 ENHRY and CDR2 SYGVKD. The CDR3 is made up of 13 amino acids. The germline V and J ends were trimmed by 2 bases and 2 bases, with 5 bases remaining between them. The CDR3 region is CAISEDSTDTQYF. The CDR3 DNA follows: TGTGCCATCAGTGAGGATTCCACAGATACGCAGTATTTT.

The V and J genes are TRBV4-3 and TRBJ2-3, with D maybe TRBD2 (6 bases). V gave up 4 bases and J gave up 2 bases, with 19 bases separating them. Germline values: CDR1 LGHNA, CDR2 YSLEER. This CDR3 spans 17 amino acids. The DNA for the CDR3 is TGCGCCAGCAGCCGACTGGGGACTTTTCCAGACACAGATACGCAGTATTTT. Translated: CASSRLGTFPDTDTQYF.

As DNA, the CDR3 is TGCGCCAGCAGCTTGGGACTAGCGGGGGACCTTTCCTACGAGCAGTACTTC. As protein: CASSLGLAGDLSYEQYF. This rearrangement joins TRBV5-1 to TRBJ2-1; 12 bases agree with TRBD2. TRBJ2-7 explains the end of the DNA better; the J call may be wrong. The CDR3 is made up of 17 amino acids. From germline, CDR1 is SGHRS and CDR2 YFSETQ.

This sequence joins TRBV11-2 and TRBJ1-6; D unclear. The germline V gene encodes CDR1 SGHAT and CDR2 FQNNGV. Trimming took off 9 bases at V and 1 base at J, with 13 bases between the two ends. This CDR3 has 15 amino acids. CDR3 bases: TGTGCCAGTAGCAACCGGGAGTCCTATAATTCACCCCTCCACTTT. As protein: CASSNRESYNSPLHF.

This rearrangement joins TRBV6-2 or TRBV6-3 to TRBJ2-3, with 7 bases aligning to TRBD1. This CDR3 comprises 16 residues. CDR1 is MNHEY and CDR2 is SVGEGT in the germline V gene. The V segment lost 0 bases and the J segment 2 bases; nucleotides outside the gene matches: 5. CDR3: CASSYSYGTATDTQYF. CDR3 coding DNA: TGTGCCAGCAGTTACTCGTATGGGACAGCCACAGATACGCAGTATTTT.

The V and J genes are TRBV20-1 and TRBJ2-3; TRBD2 matches 14 bases. Germline CDR1 DFQATT, CDR2 SNEGSKA (reference sequence). V lost 5 bases, J lost 2 bases, and 6 bases stayed unmatched. This CDR3 has 16 residues. This CDR3 reads CSAWTSGGRYTDTQYF. For the CDR3, the DNA is TGCAGTGCTTGGACTAGCGGGGGGCGCTACACAGATACGCAGTATTTT.

The rearrangement uses TRBV7-9 and TRBJ2-7, with D uncertain. Trimming took 6 bases from V and 1 from J, leaving 7 bases between them. Germline-derived CDR1 and CDR2 are SEHNR and FQNEAQ (reference sequence). This CDR3 region has 12 residues. The CDR3 bases are TGTGCCAGCAGAGGTACGTCCTACGAGCAGTACTTC. Translating it yields CASRGTSYEQYF.

CDR3 DNA sequence: TGTGCCAGCAGTTACTATATAGCGGCGAGCTCCTACAATGAGCAGTTCTTC. It codes for CASSYYIAASSYNEQFF. The chain recombines TRBV6-5 with TRBJ2-1; a possible D gene is TRBD2 (6 bases). This CDR3 contains 17 residues. The V and J ends lost 1 base and 0 bases respectively, with 13 bases between them. Germline V CDR1 and CDR2: MNHEY, SVGAGI.

This clonotype was counted between two and nine times. The chain links TRBV20-1 to TRBJ2-3; no definite D call. The CDR3 has 12 residues. The ends were cut back, 6 bases at V and 2 bases at J, with 9 bases in the middle. Germline CDR1 is DFQATT and CDR2 is SNEGSKA (reference sequence). This CDR3 is CSAGRLTDTQYF. The CDR3 bases are TGCAGTGCCGGGCGGCTCACAGATACGCAGTATTTT.

This chain links TRBV6-1 with TRBJ1-1; 8 bases map to TRBD1. Unmatched junction bases numbered 12, after V lost 6 bases and J lost 0 bases. The CDR3 sequence is 17 residues long. Germline V gene lookup returns CDR1 MNHNS and CDR2 SASEGT. The DNA for the CDR3 is TGTGCCAGCAGCGGAGGACAGGGTCCACTCATGAACACTGAAGCTTTCTTT. It translates to CASSGGQGPLMNTEAFF.

V and J are TRBV28 and TRBJ1-4; D is ambiguous. Trimming took 1 base from V and 0 from J, leaving 9 bases between them. The CDR3 runs 16 residues. Germline V lookup: CDR1 MDHEN, CDR2 SYDVKM. The CDR3 sequence: CASSLLIPTTNEKLFF. CDR3 nucleotide sequence: TGTGCCAGCAGTTTATTAATCCCCACAACTAATGAAAAACTGTTTTTT. The entire variable domain, with the rest obtained from reference TRBV28 and TRBJ1-4, is as follows: DVKVTQSSRYLVKRTGEKVFLECVQDMDHENMFWYRQDPGLGLRLIYFSYDVKMKEKGDIPEGYSVSREKKERFSLILESASTNQTSMYLCASSLLIPTTNEKLFFGSGTQLSVL.

This sequence joins TRBV28 and TRBJ1-2; D remains ambiguous. The germline V and J ends were trimmed by 6 bases and 4 bases, with 15 bases remaining between them. Germline loops: CDR1 MDHEN, CDR2 SYDVKM. CDR3 length equals 14 residues. CDR3 nucleotide sequence: TGTGCCAGCAGCCCCAGCAGTTACTCCTATGGCTACACCTTC. It yields the protein CASSPSSYSYGYTF.

This sequence joins TRBV4-3 and TRBJ1-4, with a possible D match to TRBD1 (5 bases). This CDR3 is 16 amino acids long. Trimming took 3 bases from V and 3 from J, leaving 14 bases between them. Germline assignment: CDR1 LGHNA and CDR2 YSLEER. The CDR3 region has the DNA TGCGCCAGCAGCCACGAAAAGGGGACTCCTAATGAAAAACTGTTTTTT. This translates into CASSHEKGTPNEKLFF.

As for this clonotype: An end of the junction does not agree with germline; a read error may underlie this. The J gene is TRBJ2-4, the V gene TRBV6-1; the D gene could be TRBD1 or TRBD2 (5 bases each). The CDR3 is 15 residues long. The germline CDR1 and CDR2 sequences are MNHNS and SASEGT. In DNA, the CDR3 is TGTGCCAGCAGGTCGGGGCGCGGAACCAAAAACATTCTGTACTTC. This encodes CASRSGRGTKNILYF.

The chain combines TRBV4-1 with TRBJ1-1; TRBD1 agrees at 8 bases. The CDR3 runs 16 residues. Trimming removed 3 bases from V and 5 bases from J; junction bases left unmatched: 11. Germline values: CDR1 MGHRA, CDR2 YSYEKL. CDR3 sequence reads: CASSHPTGAMGTEAFF. CDR3 nucleotides: TGCGCCAGCAGCCACCCGACAGGGGCAATGGGAACTGAAGCTTTCTTT.

This clonotype has a handful of counts. This chain connects TRBV11-2 to TRBJ2-7; weak D call: TRBD2 (6 bases). In germline, CDR1 is SGHAT, CDR2 FQNNGV. Between the trimmed V and J ends, which lost 8 bases and 0 bases, there was a span of 14 bases. The CDR3 sequence is 14 residues long. The CDR3 loop is CASGLAPSSYEQYF. The DNA of the CDR3 is TGTGCCAGCGGGCTAGCGCCGAGCTCCTACGAGCAGTACTTC.